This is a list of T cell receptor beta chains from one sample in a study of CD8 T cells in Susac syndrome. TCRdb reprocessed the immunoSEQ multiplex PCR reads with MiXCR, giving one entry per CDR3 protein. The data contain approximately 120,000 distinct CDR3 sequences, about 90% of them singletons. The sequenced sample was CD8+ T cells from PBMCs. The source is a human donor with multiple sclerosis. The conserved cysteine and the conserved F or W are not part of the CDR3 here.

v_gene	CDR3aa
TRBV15	ATAGTSYNEQF
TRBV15	ATSTRLNYEQY
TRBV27	ASSPSGPYEQY
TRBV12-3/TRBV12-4	ASSHPRTGAISSTDTQY
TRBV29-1	SVELAGGKSTGELF
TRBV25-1	ASPISSLSYT
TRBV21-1	ASSKGPGYQETQY
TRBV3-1	ASSTFSLAGIADTQY
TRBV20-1	SARYGGSGSYNEQF
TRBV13	ASSWQETQY
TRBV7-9	ASSSPRTNEKLF
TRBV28	ASSLRGGEETQY
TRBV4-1	ASSQGGAGGSDTQY
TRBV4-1	ASSQIWGGNQPQH
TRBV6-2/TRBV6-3	ASSYSYPGTQY
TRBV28	ASIPGLRTDTQY
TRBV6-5	ASSSNSPLH
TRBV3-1	ASSPLAGVVDEQF
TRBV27	ASSFGNLFDEQF
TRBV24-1	NTSDYRGAYNEQF
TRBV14	ASRPKGPYNEQF
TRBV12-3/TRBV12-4	ASSFQWQGGSD
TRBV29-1	SVEPTSYTQY
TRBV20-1	SARDRGTPYNEQF
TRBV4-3	ASSDALQGNQPQH
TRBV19	ASSIGGNFNQPQH
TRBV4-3	ASSQSPAEANEQF
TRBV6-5	ASSCPPDRGIASPLH
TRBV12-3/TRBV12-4	ASSEDSGDTGELF
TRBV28	ASSPLDAGDNEQF
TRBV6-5	ASSPFQGNQPQH
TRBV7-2	ASSERLAGGHGELF
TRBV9	ASSDPAAGAHYGYT
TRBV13	ASSPAGTGAGTQY
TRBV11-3	ASQLAGETEQF
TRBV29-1	SVETGGAGDTQY
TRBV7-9	ASSDDGQGSEQY
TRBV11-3	ASSLETSGSSYNEQF
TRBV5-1	ASSLTSGGYNEQF
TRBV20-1	SAFPGTGIRTGELF
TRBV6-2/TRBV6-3	ASSQLLAGNHPTDTQY
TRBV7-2	ASRGLRLGGELF
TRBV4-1	ASSPGTGHQETQY
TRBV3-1	ASSQERLGQKEAF
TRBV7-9	ASRGGSDEKLF